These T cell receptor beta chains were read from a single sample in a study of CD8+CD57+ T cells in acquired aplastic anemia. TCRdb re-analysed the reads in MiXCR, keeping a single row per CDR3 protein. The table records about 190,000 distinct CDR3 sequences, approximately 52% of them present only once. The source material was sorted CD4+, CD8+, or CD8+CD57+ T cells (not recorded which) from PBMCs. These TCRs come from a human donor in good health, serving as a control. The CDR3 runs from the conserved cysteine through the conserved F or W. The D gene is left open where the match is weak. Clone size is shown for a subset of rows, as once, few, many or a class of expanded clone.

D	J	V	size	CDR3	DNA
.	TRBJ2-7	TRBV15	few	CATSTRDRTYEQYF	TGTGCCACCAGCACGCGGGACCGCACCTACGAGCAGTACTTC
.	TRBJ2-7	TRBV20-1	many	CSAGTLSYEQYF	TGCAGTGCTGGGACTCTCTCCTACGAGCAGTACTTC
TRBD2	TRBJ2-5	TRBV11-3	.	CASSLGAEVGGGTQYF	TGTGCCAGCAGCTTAGGAGCGGAGGTGGGCGGGGGGACCCAGTACTTC
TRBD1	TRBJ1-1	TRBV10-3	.	CAIRFLTGDGDTEAFF	TGTGCCATCAGGTTCCTGACAGGGGACGGGGACACTGAAGCTTTCTTT
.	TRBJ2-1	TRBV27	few	CATPGESSYNEQFF	TGTGCCACCCCCGGGGAGAGCTCCTACAATGAGCAGTTCTTC
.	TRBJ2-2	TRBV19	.	CASSIPGGTDTGELFF	TGTGCCAGTAGTATCCCAGGTGGGACGGACACCGGGGAGCTGTTTTTT
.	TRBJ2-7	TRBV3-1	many	CASSQDGSGKSYEQYF	TGTGCCAGCAGCCAAGATGGGTCCGGCAAATCCTACGAGCAGTACTTC
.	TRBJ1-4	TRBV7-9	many	CASSFTVMDEKLFF	TGTGCCAGCAGCTTTACGGTGATGGATGAAAAACTGTTTTTT
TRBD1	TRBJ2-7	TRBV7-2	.	CASRDRGCAYEQYF	TGTGCCAGCAGGGACAGGGGTTGTGCCTACGAGCAGTACTTC
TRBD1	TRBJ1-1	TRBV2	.	CASRVRQGSNTEAFF	TGTGCCAGCAGGGTGCGACAGGGAAGTAACACTGAAGCTTTCTTT
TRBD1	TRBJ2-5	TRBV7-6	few	CASSLDPGQGRQETQYF	TGTGCCAGCAGCTTAGACCCGGGACAGGGGCGGCAAGAGACCCAGTACTTC
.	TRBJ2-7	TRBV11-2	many	CASSLDRARAQYF	TGTGCCAGCAGCTTAGATCGGGCCAGGGCACAGTACTTC
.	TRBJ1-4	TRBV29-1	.	CSVSRSTNEKPFF	TGCAGCGTTTCGCGGAGTACTAATGAAAAACCGTTTTTC
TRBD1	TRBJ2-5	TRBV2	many	CASAILQGGRETQYF	TGTGCCAGCGCCATTCTACAGGGGGGAAGAGAGACCCAGTACTTC
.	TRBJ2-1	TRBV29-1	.	CSAHKGTFFDDYNEQFF	TGCAGCGCCCATAAAGGGACTTTCTTCGATGATTACAATGAGCAGTTCTTC
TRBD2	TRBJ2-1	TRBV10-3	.	CAIMTLAGASYNEQFF	TGTGCCATCATGACCCTAGCGGGGGCCTCCTACAATGAGCAGTTCTTC
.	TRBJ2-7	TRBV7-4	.	CASSLLSRGYEQYF	TGTGCCAGCAGTTTACTTAGTAGGGGCTACGAGCAGTACTTC
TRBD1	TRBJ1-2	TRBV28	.	CASSLSTRQGADDGYTF	TGTGCCAGCAGTTTATCAACGCGACAGGGGGCGGACGATGGCTACACCTTC
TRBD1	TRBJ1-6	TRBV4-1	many	CASSQEPYPDRPNNSPLHF	TGCGCCAGCAGCCAAGAACCATACCCGGACAGGCCTAATAATTCACCCCTCCACTTT
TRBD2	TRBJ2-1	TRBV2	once	CASTYGLAVSYNEQFF	TGTGCCAGCACCTACGGACTAGCGGTCTCCTACAATGAGCAGTTCTTC
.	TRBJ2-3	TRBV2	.	CASSYDQGVTDTQYF	TGTGCCAGCAGTTATGACCAGGGAGTTACAGATACGCAGTATTTT
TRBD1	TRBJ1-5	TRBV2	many	CASSAGQGNQPQHF	TGTGCCAGCAGTGCGGGACAGGGGAATCAGCCCCAGCATTTT
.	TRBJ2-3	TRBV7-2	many	CASSPNHLDTQYF	TGTGCCAGCAGCCCGAACCATTTGGATACGCAGTATTTT
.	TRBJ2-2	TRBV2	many	CASSFQGTENTGELFF	TGTGCCAGCAGTTTCCAGGGGACTGAGAACACCGGGGAGCTGTTTTTT